This T cell receptor beta chain was captured by sequencing in a study of T-cell memory formation after mild COVID-19. Study-wide background: Among the donors, TCR clusters were largely specific to each donor. Study findings and constraints: The study found balanced CD4/CD8 in clones contracting day 15 to 85 and a CD4+ lean in later expanders. SARS-CoV-2 specificity was not confirmed for second-wave clones peaking on day 37.

This clonotype was detected ten times or more. Its antigen remains unidentified. V lost 10 bases, J lost 5 bases, and 5 bases stayed unmatched. Germline CDR1 and CDR2: KGHDR and SFDVKD. This CDR3 contains 13 residues. Libraries for TCRalpha and TCRbeta carried sample barcodes and unique molecular identifiers via 5'RACE. TCRdb reanalysed the 5' RACE reads using MiXCR and keeps one entry per CDR3 protein. In the table there are 280,000 or so distinct CDR3 sequences, roughly 8.2% of which are singletons. The chain uses TRBV24-1 and TRBJ2-3; 10 bases are a match to TRBD1. Specimen: PBMCs or a T cell subset sorted from them (not recorded which). The TCR originated in a man aged 18 to 30 who had mild COVID-19 (a few samples of this study predate the infection). Cell type and time point are not known. CDR3 in amino acids: CATKTGGGDTQYF. In nucleotides, the CDR3 is TGTGCCACTAAGACAGGGGGCGGAGATACGCAGTATTTT.